Listed here are 15 T cell receptor beta chains from one sample, sequenced in a study of blood T cell repertoires in COVID-19 (dated by TCRdb to about 2020). Libraries were made using the immunoSEQ multiplex PCR assay. Sourced from immuneACCESS, this table was stored by TCRdb with only in-frame sequences that have V and J called. A share of the clones is absent; for the studies checked, an unresolved V gene accounts for under half, and the remainder has no known explanation. Here the sample has a few hundred thousand clones; around four fifths occur a single time. Of the sample, roughly 1.2% is held by the ten largest clones. Sequencing was carried out using peripheral blood. These receptors were taken from a woman aged 45-59 years with acute or convalescent COVID-19.

The V call is TRBV7-2, the J call TRBJ2-1, with D possibly matching TRBD1 (7 bases). The CDR3 totals 16 residues. The germline V and J ends were trimmed by 2 bases and 0 bases, with 11 bases remaining between them. Germline CDR1 is SGHTA and CDR2 is FQGNSA. The CDR3 DNA reads TGTGCCAGCAGCTTACAGGGGGGAAGCTCCTACAATGAGCAGTTCTTC. Residues: CASSLQGGSSYNEQFF.

The chain recombines TRBV10-3 with TRBJ2-3; 10 nucleotides line up with TRBD2. Germline V lookup: CDR1 ENHRY, CDR2 SYGVKD. CDR3 length: 15 residues. J was trimmed by 4 bases and V by 7 bases; bases with no gene match: 8. In nucleotides, the CDR3 is TGTGCCATCACCTCTAGCGGGAGTGCCTCAGATACGCAGTATTTT. Its protein is CAITSSGSASDTQYF.

V is TRBV10-3 and J is TRBJ1-6; 9 nucleotides align to TRBD1. J gave up 8 bases and V 6 bases, and 8 bases lay outside the gene matches. This CDR3 comprises 15 residues. Germline values: CDR1 ENHRY, CDR2 SYGVKD. CDR3 nucleotides: TGTGCCATCAGCGTCCGACAGGGGGTGGATTCACCCCTCCACTTT. Translation: CAISVRQGVDSPLHF.

This chain uses TRBV5-1 with TRBJ2-6; 9 bases are shared with TRBD1. Germline CDR1 and CDR2: SGHRS and YFSETQ. V gave up 2 bases and J gave up 1 base; unmatched junction bases: 4. CDR3 size: 17 residues. The CDR3 region is CASSFGTGSSGANVLTF. CDR3 sequence (DNA): TGCGCCAGCAGCTTCGGGACAGGGTCATCTGGGGCCAACGTCCTGACTTTC. The full variable domain, with the rest looked up from reference TRBV5-1 and TRBJ2-6, is KAGVTQTPRYLIKTRGQQVTLSCSPISGHRSVSWYQQTPGQGLQFLFEYFSETQRNKGNFPGRFSGRQFSNSRSEMNVSTLELGDSALYLCASSFGTGSSGANVLTFGAGSRLTVL.

The count of this clone is one. The chain recombines TRBV2 with TRBJ2-6; possible D gene TRBD1, 5 bases. Trimming shortened V by 6 bases and J by 0 bases, and 9 bases separated the two germline ends. CDR3 length equals 15 residues. Looked up from germline, CDR1 is SNHLY and CDR2 is FYNNEI. The CDR3: CASRDTGSGANVLTF. CDR3 nucleotides: TGTGCCAGCAGGGACACGGGCTCTGGGGCCAACGTCCTGACTTTC.

The chain couples TRBV5-4 to TRBJ1-2; D not resolved. Germline CDR1 and CDR2: SGHNT and YYREEE (reference sequence). Trimming pared 0 bases from V and 2 bases from J, leaving 5 bases between. The CDR3 is 13 residues long. CDR3 loop: CASSLDGNYGYTF. For the CDR3, the DNA is TGTGCCAGCAGCTTGGACGGGAACTATGGCTACACCTTC.

In its sample, this clone was seen once. The chain couples TRBV11-2 to TRBJ2-2; 16 nucleotides line up with TRBD2. This CDR3 has 18 residues. V shed 2 bases, J shed 6 bases, and the junction held 6 bases outside the gene matches. Germline CDR1 reads SGHAT; CDR2 reads FQNNGV. The CDR3: CASSLQGLAGGLAGELFF. Written as DNA, the CDR3 is TGTGCCAGCAGCTTACAGGGACTAGCGGGGGGGCTTGCCGGGGAGCTGTTTTTT.

The rearrangement uses TRBV14 and TRBJ1-6; D perhaps matches TRBD1 (5 bases). The CDR3 is made up of 16 amino acids. The V end was cut by 3 bases, the J end by 13 bases, with 22 bases between. The germline gives CDR1 SGHDN, CDR2 FVKESK. CDR3 sequence: CASSHGTGLGQDPLHF. The CDR3 nucleotides read TGTGCCAGCAGCCACGGGACTGGATTGGGTCAAGATCCCCTCCACTTT.

CDR3 nucleotides: TGTGCCTGGAGTGTGCCCCTCACGGGGGTGGGTACTGAAGCTTTCTTT. It translates to CAWSVPLTGVGTEAFF. The rearrangement links TRBV30 to TRBJ1-1; tentative D call: TRBD1 (5 bases). Germline-derived CDR1 and CDR2 are GTSNPN and SVGIG (reference sequence). Trimming removed 0 bases at V and 5 bases at J, with 19 bases between. The CDR3 spans 16 residues.

The chain has TRBV19 and TRBJ2-5; no definite D call. The germline gives CDR1 LNHDA, CDR2 SQIVND (reference sequence). This CDR3 is 14 amino acids long. V lost 5 bases and J lost 0, with 10 bases in between. CDR3 DNA sequence: TGTGCCAGTAGTGCTTCTACTTACCAAGAGACCCAGTACTTC. The encoded protein is CASSASTYQETQYF. Full variable domain (remainder filled in from reference TRBV19 and TRBJ2-5): DGGITQSPKYLFRKEGQNVTLSCEQNLNHDAMYWYRQDPGQGLRLIYYSQIVNDFQKGDIAEGYSVSREKKESFPLTVTSAQKNPTAFYLCASSASTYQETQYFGPGTRLLVL.

Only a few counts were recorded for this clone. This rearrangement joins TRBV5-6 to TRBJ1-5, with no clear D. With 0 bases removed from V and 0 bases from J, the gap between germline ends came to 4 bases. CDR1 is SGHDT, CDR2 YYEEEE, per germline. The CDR3 has 14 residues. The CDR3, as DNA: TGTGCCAGCAGCTTGGCAGATAGCAATCAGCCCCAGCATTTT. This gives the protein CASSLADSNQPQHF.

This rearrangement joins TRBV3-1 (or the pseudogene TRBV3-2) to TRBJ1-4, with TRBD1 as a possible D gene (5 bases). Germline loops: CDR1 LGHDT, CDR2 YNNKEL (reference sequence). Trimming stripped 5 bases from V and 8 bases from J, with 9 bases between. This CDR3 has 12 residues. CDR3 sequence reads: CASSAGSEKLFF. CDR3 in DNA: TGTGCCAGCAGCGCAGGGTCCGAAAAACTGTTTTTT.

The chain employs TRBV19 and TRBJ1-5; no clear D gene. With 9 bases removed from V and 2 bases from J, the gap between germline ends came to 20 bases. The CDR3 consists of 16 residues. CDR1 is LNHDA and CDR2 is SQIVND in the germline V gene (reference sequence). Written as DNA, the CDR3 is TGTGCCAGCGAGTCCCGGGCCGGGAGGGGCAATCAGCCCCAGCATTTT. It translates to CASESRAGRGNQPQHF.

This sequence joins TRBV5-1 and TRBJ2-1; TRBD2 matches at 10 bases. The V gene's germline CDR1 is SGHRS and CDR2 YFSETQ. V trimming: 0 bases; J trimming: 6 bases; junction bases outside the gene matches: 6. The CDR3 extends over 16 amino acids. The CDR3 protein is CASSLVPAGGPNEQFF. CDR3 bases: TGCGCCAGCAGCTTGGTTCCAGCGGGGGGGCCCAATGAGCAGTTCTTC. The full variable domain, completed using reference TRBV5-1 and TRBJ2-1, is KAGVTQTPRYLIKTRGQQVTLSCSPISGHRSVSWYQQTPGQGLQFLFEYFSETQRNKGNFPGRFSGRQFSNSRSEMNVSTLELGDSALYLCASSLVPAGGPNEQFFGPGTRLTVL.

The genes are TRBV5-1 and TRBJ1-1; D remains ambiguous. V shed 4 bases and J shed 0 bases, with 13 bases lying between them. CDR3 size: 15 residues. The germline gives CDR1 SGHRS, CDR2 YFSETQ. For the CDR3, the DNA is TGCGCCAGCAGCCCCGGACTGCGATTGAACACTGAAGCTTTCTTT. Encoded protein: CASSPGLRLNTEAFF. The full variable domain, rest sourced from reference TRBV5-1 and TRBJ1-1, is KAGVTQTPRYLIKTRGQQVTLSCSPISGHRSVSWYQQTPGQGLQFLFEYFSETQRNKGNFPGRFSGRQFSNSRSEMNVSTLELGDSALYLCASSPGLRLNTEAFFGQGTRLTVV.